The 4 T cell receptor beta chains in this list originate from one sample, sequenced in a study of blood T cell repertoires in COVID-19. Sequenced by immunoSEQ multiplex PCR; TCRdb stores in-frame clones only, minus some. The sample consists of around 70,000 clones, approximately 80% of them appearing once. Sequences were obtained from peripheral blood. These receptors originate from a woman between 65 and 79 years old with acute or convalescent COVID-19.

V usage is TRBV7-2 and J usage is TRBJ1-2; 7 nucleotides agree with TRBD1. J lost 9 bases, V lost 5 bases, and 12 bases had no gene match. Germline lookup yields CDR1 SGHTA and CDR2 FQGNSA. The CDR3 length is 14 residues. CDR3 loop: CASSAHSGTESYTF. The CDR3 bases are TGTGCCAGCAGCGCCCACTCCGGGACAGAGAGCTACACCTTC.

The chain couples TRBV13 to TRBJ1-3; 9 positions match TRBD1. The germline V gene has CDR1 PRHDT and CDR2 FYEKMQ (reference sequence). CDR3 size: 20 residues. V lost 5 bases and J lost 0; bases outside the gene matches: 17. The CDR3 protein is CASSGGPIAGTGHSGNTIYF. In nucleotides, the CDR3 is TGTGCCAGCAGCGGAGGCCCAATTGCCGGGACAGGGCACTCTGGAAACACCATATATTTT.

The rearrangement uses TRBV7-8 and TRBJ1-5; 9 bases are shared with TRBD1. CDR1 is SGHVS, CDR2 FQNEAQ, per germline. The CDR3 has 17 residues. With V trimmed by 5 bases and J by 5 bases, 13 bases remained unmatched. The CDR3 nucleotides read TGTGCCAGCAGCCGACGGCCCGGACAGGGGCCGGATCAGCCCCAGCATTTT. This translates into CASSRRPGQGPDQPQHF.

The chain links TRBV5-6 to TRBJ1-4; D is undetermined. The CDR3 totals 15 residues. Per germline, CDR1 SGHDT and CDR2 YYEEEE. Trimming removed 1 base at V and 8 bases at J, with 15 bases between. The CDR3 DNA reads TGTGCCAGCAGCTTGAAGGGCTGGGGAGTAGAAAAACTGTTTTTT. It translates to CASSLKGWGVEKLFF.